This T cell receptor (beta chain) was recovered during a study of blood T cell repertoires in COVID-19. About the study: Some COVID-19 samples were acute and others convalescent; all came from the United States, Italy and Spain. T cells, B-cell-depleted T cells, or PBMCs provided the cDNA or gDNA that served as material.

Per the study methods: For nucleated cells, counts were estimated from reference gene primer amplification. The method was immunoSEQ multiplex PCR; TCRdb's version includes in-frame clones alone and lacks a portion of them. The DNA gave D and trimming, while V, J and clone size come from that table. The sample contains fewer than 300,000 clones, about 83% of which appear only once. CDR1 and CDR2 from the germline V gene are MNHEY and SMNVEV (reference sequence). Between the trimmed V and J ends, which lost 3 bases and 1 base, there was a span of 13 bases. CDR3 length equals 15 residues. The sequenced sample was peripheral blood. The chain uses TRBV27 and TRBJ2-7, with D perhaps matching TRBD2 (6 bases). This receptor was identified in a man older than 75 with acute or convalescent COVID-19. The CDR3 DNA reads as TGTGCCAGCAGTTTTGCCGGAGGGCTGTCCTACGAGCAGTACTTC. Its protein product is CASSFAGGLSYEQYF.